The 20 T cell receptor beta chains given below trace back to one sample, sequenced in a study of blood T cell repertoires in COVID-19. Clones were read by immunoSEQ multiplex PCR, and TCRdb kept only the in-frame ones, dropping some. The sample comprises around 220,000 clones, over 80% of which are singletons, and less than 7% rests with the top ten. Input material: PBMCs or T cells enriched from blood (not recorded which). All receptors come from a woman aged 35 to 49 who had recovered from COVID-19.

The chain links TRBV24-1 to TRBJ2-1; no clear D gene. Germline V lookup: CDR1 KGHDR, CDR2 SFDVKD. This CDR3 spans 11 amino acids. Trimming cost V 5 bases and J 13 bases, with 11 bases left between them. The CDR3 region is CATSVLEEQFF. CDR3 DNA: TGTGCCACCAGTGTACTTGAGGAACAGTTCTTC.

The chain couples TRBV14 to TRBJ1-1, with D perhaps matching TRBD1 (6 bases). CDR1 is SGHDN, CDR2 FVKESK, per germline. Trimming stripped 0 bases from V and 0 bases from J, with 14 bases between. The CDR3 extends over 17 amino acids. The CDR3 DNA follows: TGTGCCAGCAGCCAAGAAAAGGGGGTGGACATGAACACTGAAGCTTTCTTT. The encoded protein is CASSQEKGVDMNTEAFF.

A few counts support this clone. The chain joins TRBV15 to TRBJ2-1; 8 bases align to TRBD2. Germline V gives CDR1 LNHNV, CDR2 YYDKDF (reference sequence). This CDR3 spans 19 amino acids. V dropped 5 bases and J dropped 0; count of bases not matched to a gene: 15. CDR3 region: CATSSLGLSGVSSYNEQFF. As DNA, the CDR3 is TGTGCCACCAGCTCCCTGGGTCTTAGCGGGGTTAGCTCCTACAATGAGCAGTTCTTC.

The V call is TRBV18, the J call TRBJ1-1; unclear D gene. The CDR3 is made up of 15 amino acids. Germline V gives CDR1 KGHSH, CDR2 LQKENI. The germline V and J ends were trimmed by 0 bases and 8 bases, with 16 bases remaining between them. In nucleotides, the CDR3 is TGTGCCAGCTCACCACCGGATAACATACTACTGGAAGCTTTCTTT. It translates to CASSPPDNILLEAFF.

The chain links TRBV7-2 to TRBJ2-5, with TRBD1 matching over 9 bases. Germline V gene sequence: CDR1 SGHTA, CDR2 FQGNSA. With V trimmed by 0 bases and J by 5 bases, 4 bases remained unmatched. The CDR3 has 15 residues. CDR3 protein: CASSLAGTGYETQYF. The CDR3 DNA is TGTGCCAGCAGCTTAGCCGGGACAGGGTATGAGACCCAGTACTTC.

The V and J genes are TRBV19 and TRBJ2-7; tentative D call: TRBD1 (6 bases). The CDR3 runs to 14 residues. Germline V gene sequence: CDR1 LNHDA, CDR2 SQIVND (reference sequence). Trimming removed 7 bases from V and 0 bases from J, with 13 bases in between. This CDR3 reads CASTRTANSYEQYF. The CDR3 DNA sequence: TGTGCCAGTACCCGGACAGCAAACTCCTACGAGCAGTACTTC.

This clone was observed a single time. The gene calls are TRBV18 and TRBJ2-3; D call uncertain. V gave up 5 bases and J gave up 0 bases, with 9 bases separating them. CDR3 length: 14 amino acids. Germline V CDR1 and CDR2: KGHSH, LQKENI. The CDR3 spells CASSKSDSTDTQYF. The CDR3 coding sequence is TGTGCCAGCTCAAAGTCAGATAGCACAGATACGCAGTATTTT.

V and J are TRBV7-2 and TRBJ1-3; maybe TRBD1 (6 bases). Germline CDR1 reads SGHTA; CDR2 reads FQGNSA. V was shortened by 3 bases and J by 0 bases, with 9 bases between the two germline ends. The CDR3 runs to 15 residues. CDR3 coding DNA: TGTGCCAGCAGCTTGGGACAACACTCTGGAAACACCATATATTTT. This encodes CASSLGQHSGNTIYF.

This sequence joins TRBV10-1 and TRBJ1-3; D is undetermined. The germline V and J ends were trimmed by 5 bases and 7 bases, with 21 bases remaining between them. Germline V gene lookup returns CDR1 WNHNN and CDR2 SYGVQD (reference sequence). This CDR3 has 16 residues. Written as DNA, the CDR3 is TGCGCCAGCAGTCTACTCACTGCCCGTCTATGGAACACCATATATTTT. Protein product: CASSLLTARLWNTIYF.

CDR3 in DNA: TGTGCCAGCAGCCGCGGAGCGGGATACGAGCAGTACGTC. It encodes CASSRGAGYEQYV. The chain combines TRBV6-5 with TRBJ2-7; 7 bases align to TRBD2. Germline lookup yields CDR1 MNHEY and CDR2 SVGAGI. There are 13 residues in the CDR3. J lost 4 bases, V lost 6 bases, and 6 bases had no gene match.

This clone was seen once. V usage is TRBV7-2 and J usage is TRBJ1-3; a possible D gene is TRBD1 (5 bases). The CDR3 contains 16 residues. V was shortened by 1 base and J by 4 bases, with 14 bases between the two germline ends. The germline V gene encodes CDR1 SGHTA and CDR2 FQGNSA. CDR3 nucleotide sequence: TGTGCCAGCAGCTTAGGGCCAGGGCTATCGGGAAACACCATATATTTT. The encoded protein is CASSLGPGLSGNTIYF.

This clone was counted only a few times. The chain has TRBV5-4 and TRBJ1-4; weak D call: TRBD1 (5 bases). Between the trimmed V and J ends, which lost 4 bases and 4 bases, there was a span of 8 bases. Germline V gene sequence: CDR1 SGHNT, CDR2 YYREEE (reference sequence). The CDR3 has 13 residues. The CDR3 sequence: CASSTQVNEKLFF. The CDR3 DNA follows: TGTGCCAGCAGCACACAGGTTAATGAAAAACTGTTTTTT.

The genes are TRBV4-2 and TRBJ1-4; D remains unclear. Germline CDR1 reads LGHNA; CDR2 reads YNFKEQ. Trimming left V 1 base short and J 9 bases short, with 15 bases between. CDR3 length: 15 amino acids. The DNA for the CDR3 is TGTGCCAGCAGCCAAGTGGGGTCCCTGACTAAAAAACTGTTTTTT. Residues: CASSQVGSLTKKLFF.

This clone was seen only once. V gene TRBV29-1 combines with J gene TRBJ2-7, with TRBD1 matching 9 bases. Looked up from germline, CDR1 is SQVTM and CDR2 is ANQGSEA. The CDR3 contains 13 residues. After removal of 5 bases from V and 4 bases from J, the junction contained 6 bases not matched to a gene. CDR3 nucleotide sequence: TGCAGCGTTCACGGGACAGGGAATTACGAGCAGTACTTC. Translating gives CSVHGTGNYEQYF.

The CDR3 nucleotides are TGTGCCTGGAGTGGTTCGGGGGATCAGCCCCAGCATTTT. The encoded protein is CAWSGSGDQPQHF. The chain joins TRBV30 to TRBJ1-5; D is possibly TRBD1 (5 bases). CDR1 GTSNPN and CDR2 SVGIG come from the germline V gene (reference sequence). The CDR3 runs to 13 residues. Trimming shortened V by 1 base and J by 5 bases, and 9 bases separated the two germline ends.

The rearrangement links TRBV28 to TRBJ1-1; perhaps TRBD1 as D (5 bases). Germline assignment: CDR1 MDHEN and CDR2 SYDVKM. V lost 10 bases, J lost 10 bases, and 13 bases lay in between. This CDR3 has 10 amino acids. CDR3 nucleotides: TGTGCCACCTCCGGGGGGAGAGCTTTCTTT. Translation gives CATSGGRAFF.

In this sample, this clone turned up once. V gene TRBV5-1 combines with J gene TRBJ1-1, with TRBD1 matching over 10 bases. CDR1 is SGHRS and CDR2 is YFSETQ in the germline V gene. The V and J ends lost 4 bases and 0 bases, in that order; junction bases with no gene match: 9. This CDR3 is 17 amino acids long. CDR3 coding DNA: TGCGCCAGCAGCGGAAGGACAGGGGGGCTCATGAACACTGAAGCTTTCTTT. It is translated as CASSGRTGGLMNTEAFF.

The chain employs TRBV18 and TRBJ2-2, with TRBD1 identical over 7 bases. Germline V gives CDR1 KGHSH, CDR2 LQKENI. This CDR3 has 15 residues. J gave up 7 bases and V 2 bases, and 7 bases lay outside the gene matches. In nucleotides, the CDR3 is TGTGCCAGCTCACCAGAACAGGGGCGGATCGGGGAGCTGTTTTTT. It is translated as CASSPEQGRIGELFF.

This clone appeared once. The CDR3 region is CASSLRARTSGSVLGEQYF. CDR3 sequence (DNA): TGTGCCAGCAGCTTACGGGCCCGGACTAGCGGGAGTGTCCTAGGCGAGCAGTACTTC. This chain links TRBV7-2 with TRBJ2-7, with 13 nucleotides matching TRBD2. The ends lost 2 bases at V and 6 bases at J; junction bases unmatched: 16. In germline, CDR1 is SGHTA, CDR2 FQGNSA. The CDR3 totals 19 residues.

Only one count was recorded for this clone. V and J are TRBV28 and TRBJ1-3, with D unresolved. The CDR3 has 14 residues. Germline V lookup: CDR1 MDHEN, CDR2 SYDVKM. Trimming took 2 bases from V and 2 from J, leaving 7 bases between them. The DNA of the CDR3 is TGTGCCAGCAGTTTAGCTACGGCTGGAAACACCATATATTTT. Translated, it gives CASSLATAGNTIYF.